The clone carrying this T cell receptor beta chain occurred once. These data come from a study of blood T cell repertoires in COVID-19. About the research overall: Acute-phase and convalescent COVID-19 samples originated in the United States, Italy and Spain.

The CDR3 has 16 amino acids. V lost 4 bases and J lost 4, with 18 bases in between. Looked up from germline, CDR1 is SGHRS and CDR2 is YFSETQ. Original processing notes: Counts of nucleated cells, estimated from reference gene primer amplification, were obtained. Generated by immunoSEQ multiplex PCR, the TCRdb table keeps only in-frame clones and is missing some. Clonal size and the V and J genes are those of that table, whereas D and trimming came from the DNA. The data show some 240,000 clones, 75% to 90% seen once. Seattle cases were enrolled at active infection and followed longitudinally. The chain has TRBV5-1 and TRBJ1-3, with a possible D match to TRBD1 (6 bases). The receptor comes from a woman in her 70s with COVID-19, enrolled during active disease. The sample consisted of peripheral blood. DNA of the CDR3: TGCGCCAGCAGCCGGAGACAGGAAAATCCCGGAAACACCATATATTTT. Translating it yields CASSRRQENPGNTIYF.